This T cell receptor (beta chain) is drawn from a study of blood T cell repertoires in COVID-19. Overall study: Sites across the United States, Italy and Spain contributed samples from acute and convalescent COVID-19. PBMCs, B-cell-depleted T cells, or T cells provided the cDNA or gDNA that made up the material.

CDR3 size: 14 residues. The V gene end was trimmed by 3 bases and the J gene end by 2 bases; junction bases not matched to a gene: 6. Germline lookup yields CDR1 SQVTM and CDR2 ANQGSEA. Authors' data handling: Reference gene primers were amplified, and this amplification served to estimate nucleated cell counts. Assay used: immunoSEQ multiplex PCR; TCRdb lists only in-frame clones, some missing. From that table come the V and J calls and clone size; the DNA was used to work out D and trimming. The table includes 93,000 or so clones, approximately 80% detected once. The receptor was derived from a human donor in a cohort sampled during active COVID-19. Material for sequencing was peripheral blood. J is TRBJ2-5 and V is TRBV29-1; the match to TRBD2 covers 7 bases. The CDR3 protein is CSVEFGRTQETQYF. The CDR3 coding sequence is TGCAGCGTTGAGTTCGGGAGGACTCAAGAGACCCAGTACTTC.